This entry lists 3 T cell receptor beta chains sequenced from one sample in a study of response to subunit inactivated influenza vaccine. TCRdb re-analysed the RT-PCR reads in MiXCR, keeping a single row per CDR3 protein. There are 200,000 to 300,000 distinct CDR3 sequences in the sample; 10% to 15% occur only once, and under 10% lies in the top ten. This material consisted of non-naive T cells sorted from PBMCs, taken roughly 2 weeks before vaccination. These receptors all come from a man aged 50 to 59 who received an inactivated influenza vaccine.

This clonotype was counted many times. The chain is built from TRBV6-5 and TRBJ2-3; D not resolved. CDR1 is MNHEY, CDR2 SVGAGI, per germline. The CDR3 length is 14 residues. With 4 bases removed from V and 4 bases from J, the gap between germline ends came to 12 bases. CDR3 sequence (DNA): TGTGCCAGCAGTTCGGACCCCGGCCCAGATACGCAGTATTTT. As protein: CASSSDPGPDTQYF.

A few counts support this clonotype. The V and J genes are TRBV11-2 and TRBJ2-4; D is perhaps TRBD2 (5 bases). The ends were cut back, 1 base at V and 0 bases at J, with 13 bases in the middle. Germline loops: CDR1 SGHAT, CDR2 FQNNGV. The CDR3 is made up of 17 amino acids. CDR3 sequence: CASSLVPGKLAKNIQYF. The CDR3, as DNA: TGTGCCAGCAGCTTAGTTCCGGGGAAACTAGCCAAAAACATTCAGTACTTC.

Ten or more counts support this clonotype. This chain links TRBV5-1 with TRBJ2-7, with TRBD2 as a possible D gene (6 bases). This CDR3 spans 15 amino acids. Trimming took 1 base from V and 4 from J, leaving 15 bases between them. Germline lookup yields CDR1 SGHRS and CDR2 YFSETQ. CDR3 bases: TGCGCCAGCAGCTTGAGCCCAGGCAGCGGGTACGAGCAGTACTTC. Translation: CASSLSPGSGYEQYF.